The 24 T cell receptor beta chains reported below all come from one sample, sequenced in a study of cytomegalovirus exposure and HLA in healthy donors. Sequencing was performed with immunoSEQ multiplex PCR; in TCRdb, only in-frame clones are kept and a portion is missing. This sample has around 220,000 clones, with roughly 88% found just once. Sequencing was performed on PBMCs. Receptors originate from a woman aged 30 to 39 in good health and CMV-seropositive.

The V gene is TRBV6-1, the J gene TRBJ1-5; 9 bases are shared with TRBD1. Unmatched junction bases numbered 6, after V lost 6 bases and J lost 3 bases. Per germline, CDR1 MNHNS and CDR2 SASEGT. The CDR3 is 15 amino acids. The CDR3 region is CASSGDRVYNQPQHF. The CDR3 DNA reads TGTGCCAGCAGCGGGGACAGGGTTTACAATCAGCCCCAGCATTTT.

The chain links TRBV15 to TRBJ2-1; D might be TRBD2 (5 bases). Germline-derived CDR1 and CDR2 are LNHNV and YYDKDF (reference sequence). The CDR3 has 15 residues. V dropped 5 bases and J dropped 10 bases, with 21 bases sitting between them. CDR3 sequence reads: CATSWRIAPIGEQFF. The CDR3 DNA follows: TGTGCCACCAGCTGGAGGATAGCGCCCATCGGCGAGCAGTTCTTC.

The chain recombines TRBV4-1 with TRBJ2-7; 10 bases map to TRBD1. The germline CDR1 and CDR2 sequences are MGHRA and YSYEKL. The V gene end was trimmed by 4 bases and the J gene end by 0 bases; junction bases not matched to a gene: 3. The CDR3 has 15 amino acids. CDR3 protein: CASSLRTGGSYEQYF. CDR3 bases: TGCGCCAGCAGCCTCAGGACAGGGGGCTCCTACGAGCAGTACTTC.

This chain links TRBV27 with TRBJ1-5; D uncertain. This CDR3 spans 12 amino acids. Germline V gene lookup returns CDR1 MNHEY and CDR2 SMNVEV (reference sequence). V was shortened by 6 bases and J by 4 bases, with 7 bases between the two germline ends. In DNA form, the CDR3 reads TGTGCCAGCAGCGCCCTGAATCAGCCCCAGCATTTT. This codes for CASSALNQPQHF.

The rearrangement joins TRBV14 to TRBJ1-5; weak D call: TRBD1 (5 bases). The V gene lost 0 bases and the J gene lost 3 bases, with 12 bases spanning the gap. Germline CDR1 SGHDN, CDR2 FVKESK. This CDR3 has 16 residues. CDR3 region: CASSQDEQANNQPQHF. CDR3 in DNA: TGTGCCAGCAGCCAAGATGAACAGGCCAACAATCAGCCCCAGCATTTT.

The chain combines TRBV2 with TRBJ1-2, with D unresolved. The V and J ends lost 3 bases and 8 bases respectively, with 16 bases between them. Germline values: CDR1 SNHLY, CDR2 FYNNEI. The CDR3 is 14 amino acids. The chain's CDR3 is CASSEERRLRGYTF. CDR3 sequence (DNA): TGTGCCAGCAGTGAGGAACGAAGGCTGCGGGGCTACACCTTC.

This chain links TRBV2 with TRBJ2-5; D unclear. With 1 base removed from V and 4 bases from J, the gap between germline ends came to 10 bases. The germline V gene encodes CDR1 SNHLY and CDR2 FYNNEI. This CDR3 comprises 14 residues. The CDR3 nucleotides are TGTGCCAGCAGTGAAGGGCTAGGACGAGAGACCCAGTACTTC. Encoded protein: CASSEGLGRETQYF.

CDR3 coding DNA: TGCGCCAGCAGAGGGACAGCCTCCTACGAGCAGTACTTC. As protein: CASRGTASYEQYF. The chain employs TRBV10-2 and TRBJ2-7; 7 nucleotides agree with TRBD1. The V segment lost 6 bases and the J segment 0 bases; nucleotides outside the gene matches: 2. The CDR3 loop spans 13 amino acids. Germline V CDR1 and CDR2: WSHSY, SAAADI.

V and J are TRBV28 and TRBJ2-7; D is ambiguous. The germline V gene encodes CDR1 MDHEN and CDR2 SYDVKM. V shed 4 bases and J shed 6 bases, with 7 bases lying between them. The CDR3 extends over 11 amino acids. The CDR3 reads CASSSNREQYF. As DNA, the CDR3 is TGTGCCAGCAGTTCCAACCGCGAGCAGTACTTC.

The gene calls are TRBV2 and TRBJ1-2; D gene unclear. V shed 5 bases and J shed 8 bases, with 18 bases lying between them. The CDR3 has 14 amino acids. Per germline, CDR1 SNHLY and CDR2 FYNNEI. The CDR3 coding sequence is TGTGCCAGCAGTACTCCGGGGAGGGTGGGAGGCTACACCTTC. It codes for CASSTPGRVGGYTF.

The V and J genes are TRBV9 and TRBJ2-1; D perhaps matches TRBD1 (6 bases). CDR1 and CDR2 from the germline V gene are SGDLS and YYNGEE. V was cut by 4 bases and J by 5 bases, with 16 bases left in between. The CDR3 length is 15 residues. This CDR3 reads CASSSFPGTNNEQFF. The CDR3 DNA sequence: TGTGCCAGCAGCTCCTTTCCCGGGACAAACAATGAGCAGTTCTTC.

The chain is built from TRBV27 and TRBJ2-7; D remains ambiguous. Germline V gene sequence: CDR1 MNHEY, CDR2 SMNVEV (reference sequence). The CDR3 has 15 residues. Trimming shortened V by 3 bases and J by 1 base, and 13 bases separated the two germline ends. CDR3 sequence (DNA): TGTGCCAGCAGTTTGTCCTTGGGAAGGTCCTACGAGCAGTACTTC. Translated: CASSLSLGRSYEQYF.

V is TRBV28 and J is TRBJ2-1; the match to TRBD2 covers 8 bases. The length of the CDR3 is 14 residues. Germline V CDR1 and CDR2: MDHEN, SYDVKM. J lost 8 bases, V lost 5 bases, and 8 bases had no gene match. The chain's CDR3 is CASSLHGTSYEQFF. The CDR3 DNA reads TGTGCCAGCAGTCTCCACGGGACTAGTTATGAGCAGTTCTTC. Full variable domain (outside the CDR3, taken from reference TRBV28 and TRBJ2-1): DVKVTQSSRYLVKRTGEKVFLECVQDMDHENMFWYRQDPGLGLRLIYFSYDVKMKEKGDIPEGYSVSREKKERFSLILESASTNQTSMYLCASSLHGTSYEQFFGPGTRLTVL.

The gene calls are TRBV28 and TRBJ2-3; D perhaps matches TRBD2 (6 bases). Germline V gene lookup returns CDR1 MDHEN and CDR2 SYDVKM. This CDR3 comprises 15 residues. V lost 6 bases and J lost 4, with 17 bases in between. The CDR3 loop reads CASSQQLAQADTQYF. CDR3 nucleotides: TGTGCCAGCAGCCAGCAGCTAGCGCAGGCAGATACGCAGTATTTT.

As concerns this clone: Other DNA sequences in the same sample also yield this CDR3. In nucleotides, the CDR3 is TGTGCCAGCAGCCCCCACTACGAGCAGTACTTC. This codes for CASSPHYEQYF. The rearrangement uses TRBV28 and TRBJ2-7; D ambiguous. This CDR3 is 11 amino acids long. Germline V gives CDR1 MDHEN, CDR2 SYDVKM. Trimming took 6 bases from V and 3 from J, leaving 6 bases between them.

The V call is TRBV28, the J call TRBJ2-2; D is unresolved. Trimming left V 8 bases short and J 7 bases short, with 11 bases between. Germline V lookup: CDR1 MDHEN, CDR2 SYDVKM. CDR3 length equals 12 residues. CDR3 bases: TGTGCCAGCTCTAGGGTTCTCGGGGAGCTGTTTTTT. Translating it yields CASSRVLGELFF.

The genes are TRBV4-2 and TRBJ2-7; 8 bases are a match to TRBD2. The CDR3 spans 16 residues. Germline V gene data show CDR1 as LGHNA and CDR2 as YNFKEQ. Germline trimming cut 5 bases from V and 4 bases from J; bases unmatched to any gene: 13. CDR3 sequence (DNA): TGTGCCAGCAGCTCAGAGGCTAGCGGGCGGGGATACGAGCAGTACTTC. Translated, it gives CASSSEASGRGYEQYF.

This chain connects TRBV4-3 to TRBJ2-1; 8 nucleotides line up with TRBD2. The CDR3 extends over 15 amino acids. Losses at the gene ends were 2 bases for V and 2 bases for J; bases not matched to a gene: 2. Germline CDR1 is LGHNA and CDR2 is YSLEER. The CDR3 loop is CASSQSGLAYNEQFF. DNA for the CDR3: TGCGCCAGCAGCCAATCGGGACTAGCCTACAATGAGCAGTTCTTC.

The rearrangement uses TRBV7-2 and TRBJ1-5; D ambiguous. CDR3 size: 13 residues. Deletions cut 1 base from V and 3 bases from J, with 4 bases between. CDR1 is SGHTA and CDR2 is FQGNSA in the germline V gene. This CDR3 reads CASSLGVNQPQHF. Here the CDR3 DNA reads TGTGCCAGCAGCTTAGGAGTCAATCAGCCCCAGCATTTT.

The V gene is TRBV2, the J gene TRBJ2-1, with TRBD2 matching 14 bases. Per germline, CDR1 SNHLY and CDR2 FYNNEI. This CDR3 is 16 amino acids long. The V and J ends lost 9 bases and 0 bases, in that order; junction bases with no gene match: 4. CDR3 coding DNA: TGTGCCAGTATGGGGACTAGCGGGAGCTCCTACAATGAGCAGTTCTTC. It translates to CASMGTSGSSYNEQFF.

The chain carries TRBV30 and TRBJ1-1; D is undetermined. In germline, CDR1 is GTSNPN, CDR2 SVGIG (reference sequence). The CDR3 contains 15 residues. V lost 0 bases and J lost 0, with 11 bases in between. CDR3 amino acids: CAWSVFASLNTEAFF. The CDR3 coding sequence is TGTGCCTGGAGTGTTTTTGCCAGCCTGAACACTGAAGCTTTCTTT.

The gene calls are TRBV5-4 and TRBJ1-1; D unclear. V shed 6 bases and J shed 8 bases, with 14 bases lying between them. Germline V gene lookup returns CDR1 SGHNT and CDR2 YYREEE (reference sequence). The CDR3 totals 12 residues. The DNA of the CDR3 is TGTGCCAGCACGCAGGTGGGTGGAGAAGCTTTCTTT. As protein: CASTQVGGEAFF.

This clone was recorded a few times. The CDR3: CASSGGSGTVLEQYF. The CDR3 nucleotides read TGTGCCAGCAGTGGGGGCAGCGGGACGGTCCTCGAGCAGTACTTC. The chain uses TRBV2 and TRBJ2-7; TRBD2 matches at 7 bases. The V gene end was trimmed by 4 bases and the J gene end by 6 bases; junction bases not matched to a gene: 12. Germline V gives CDR1 SNHLY, CDR2 FYNNEI. The CDR3 sequence is 15 residues long.

The genes are TRBV2 and TRBJ1-3; D is unresolved. Germline V lookup: CDR1 SNHLY, CDR2 FYNNEI. The CDR3 consists of 14 residues. V lost 4 bases, J lost 1 base, and 8 bases lay in between. The CDR3 nucleotides read TGTGCCAGCAGTGGTCCGGGGTCTGGAAACACCATATATTTT. Protein sequence: CASSGPGSGNTIYF.